The sequence of this T cell receptor (beta chain) was determined in a study of T cell repertoires in cytomegalovirus infection. Background on the study: Signatures in public TCR beta sequences pointed to both CMV infection and matching HLA type. Whole-study findings and limits: Identification of carriers of CMV plus the relevant HLA was performed using cumulative public TCR beta family frequency. The ex vivo response was dominated by HLA-C-restricted CMV-specific TCR beta clonotypes.

On this clonotype: The antigen is unknown.

TCRdb recomputed calls from the reads with MiXCR, one row per CDR3 protein. This table holds 150,000 to 160,000 distinct CDR3 sequences, 20% to 25% found once. The V end was cut by 7 bases, the J end by 9 bases, with 13 bases between. This CDR3 has 12 residues. This chain joins TRBV12-3 or TRBV12-4 and TRBJ2-1; D unresolved. This sequence was found in a human donor in good health (CMV status not recorded). Some clones in this sample may be carry-over from other donors' samples. Sequences were obtained from PBMCs. This CDR3 is CASTLTVGEQFF. The CDR3 DNA is TGTGCCAGCACCTTAACGGTGGGTGAGCAGTTCTTC.